This section outlines one T cell receptor (beta chain) sequence together with its context. Its antigen specificity is not known. Nothing much larger sits one base from this clone, and base qualities are not available. This sample stems from a study of cytomegalovirus exposure and HLA in healthy donors (dated by TCRdb to the late 2010s). About the full investigation: An earlier analysis of several hundred of the donors reported about 250 Gb of sequence data and some 120 million unique TCR beta sequences from about 179 million T cells. An early release covering roughly 640 HLA-typed donors comprised 250 to 350 gigabases of sequencing data and roughly 85 million unique TCR sequences. Among the roughly 430 genotyped donors, 81% belonged to the genetic ancestry cluster associated with self-reported Caucasian donors. The study was designed to test whether signatures of past pathogen exposure could be identified by cataloging public T cell receptors. Using immunosequencing, the study profiled T cell repertoires from fewer than 850 subjects and related those repertoires to cytomegalovirus serostatus. In addition to the first cohort of 650 to 750 subjects, a separate validation cohort of over 90 different subjects was used. To predict cytomegalovirus infection status, the study combined high-throughput TCR immunosequencing, statistical association of individual TCRs with disease status, and machine learning. To study patterns of TCR occurrence, a later analysis re-analyzed previously published TCR beta repertoires from 500 to 850 donors and added high-resolution HLA genotyping. Rather than using new phenotypic data, the later analysis identified candidate immune exposures from TCR beta sequences and from how often those sequences occurred across donors. In an earlier analysis of around 540 of the donors, high-throughput TCR beta sequencing was used to judge whether each TCR beta V gene segment behaved as functional or pseudogenic. Donor age, sex, ethnicity and CMV serostatus were collected together with the repertoire data. In a later genetic analysis, genome-wide SNP genotypes for about three fifths of the 666 donors were used, and that subset was treated as a discovery cohort. All discovery cohort repertoires had been generated using a single sequencing platform. HLA typing covered class I and class II loci at four-digit resolution. Typing coverage differed by locus: A, B, C, DRB1 and DQB1 were typed in roughly 629-630 donors, DQA1 in 500 to 550, DPA1 in over 600, and DPB1 in 400 to 490. A handful of DR-DQ haplotypes were handled as single units for association and clustering because linkage in the cohort was strong. Among 300 to 500 genotyped donors of the cohort, an average of roughly 230,000 unique TCR beta nucleotide sequences was sequenced per donor, of which about 18% were non-productive.

Broad study findings and their caveats: The presence/absence analyses assumed that sequencing depth was roughly uniform across donors, and that assumption may not be true. According to the authors, the approach could potentially be generalized to other disease states and immunological phenotypes. Because HLA typing was missing for some donors at each locus, association tests included only the typed subset. A total of fewer than 200 TCR beta chains were listed by the study as associated with cytomegalovirus. An earlier analysis of 587 of the donors showed that most TCR beta V segments appeared in productive rearrangements either about 87% or about 30% of the time, which broadly matched IMGT annotations. Strong co-occurrence of HLA alleles, especially DR and DQ, made assigning TCR associations to individual alleles difficult. A later genetic analysis associated a missense DCLRE1C variant with V-gene and J-gene trimming of TCR beta chains, and an independent cohort replicated the association. This cohort had only TCR beta chains sequenced, and the lack of alpha or paired-chain data limited which features could be detected. In a later analysis, 16,951 TCR beta sequences were associated with specific HLA alleles at a false discovery rate of 0.05. A cluster of highly shared sequence variants was judged likely to be a technical artifact of the sequencing pipeline. Most TCR sequences were observed very rarely across donors, whereas some public TCRs were present in many individuals. Because counts were too low, some 17 rarely observed V segments, including chromosome 9 orphons, were left out of the earlier analysis of 587 of the donors. Linkage disequilibrium might explain the correlated functional status among segregating V segments, but an unknown experimental factor could not be excluded. According to a later genetic analysis, donors in an Asian-associated ancestry cluster had fewer N-insertions in productive TCRs than the approximately 670-donor mean. Most CMV-associated TCR beta chains appeared to be HLA-restricted in a later analysis, and the HLA associations seemed to be driven largely by CMV exposure. Several of the top co-occurrence clusters appeared to be linked to parvovirus B19, influenza, CMV and Epstein-Barr virus, according to a later analysis. In a later analysis, the rate of TCR association differed among HLA loci, with DRB1 alleles having the most associated TCRs and HLA-C alleles having the fewest. Immune exposure information for the cohort was limited to CMV serostatus. Cytomegalovirus status was reported to be diagnosed by the classifier with high specificity and sensitivity in both the original and validation cohorts. A further reported finding was that TCR beta sequences accurately predicted the HLA-A and HLA-B alleles for most subjects in the first cohort. Compared with equally common non-associated chains, HLA-associated TCR beta chains in a later analysis were more clonally expanded and had lower generation probabilities. A few of the identified cytomegalovirus-associated TCR beta chains were confirmed in vitro to be specific for cytomegalovirus antigens.

The library was obtained by the immunoSEQ multiplex PCR assay. For the multiplex PCR, a mixture combining 60 forward primers for TCR Vbeta segments and 13 reverse primers for TCR Jbeta segments was used. Amplification of the CDR3 region of rearranged TCR beta genes was performed with a multiplex PCR assay on genomic DNA. On the Illumina HiSeq System, the amplified TCR beta libraries were sequenced as 87-base-pair reads. Turning to the authors' computational methods: A later analysis counted about 76 million unique TCR beta chains across the 550 to 750 repertoires, and around 9.9 million of these chains were shared by at least two donors. Raw reads were error-corrected and collapsed into unique sequences by a nearest-neighbor algorithm in which closely related sequences were merged to remove PCR and sequencing errors. CDR3 sequences were aligned to IMGT reference sequences to assign V, D and J gene segments. For a sequence to be retained, a match of at least six nucleotides was required to both a V gene segment and a J gene segment. Rearrangements were classified as productive when the CDR3 lacked stop codons and remained in frame with V and J, and all other rearrangements were classified as non-productive. Following IMGT convention, CDR3 was defined as the stretch from the second conserved V-encoded cysteine up to the conserved J-encoded phenylalanine. In an earlier analysis of more than 550 of the donors, sequences lacking an unambiguous match to a single V gene segment were excluded. An earlier analysis of approximately 590 of the donors called V segments functional above 56.7% productive rearrangements and segregating when the between-donor standard deviation exceeded 5%. A statistical classification framework was developed to diagnose cytomegalovirus status using the catalog of TCR beta chain sequences. A later analysis assigned V and J genes by comparing TCR nucleotide sequences with IMGT/GENE-DB human TR gene sequences. In a later analysis, CDR3 sequences and most-parsimonious VDJ recombination scenarios were assigned using the TCRdist pipeline. In a later analysis, each TCR beta chain was defined by its CDR3 amino acid sequence together with its V-gene family, and reads lacking a unique V-gene family were excluded. A later analysis removed 592 highly shared, low-generation-probability nucleotide sequences to deal with suspected cross-contamination and a sequencing artifact. For each public chain, a later analysis derived a clonal expansion index from normalized ranks of inferred template counts within each repertoire. In a later analysis, generation probabilities were computed with a VDJ recombination model fitted to out-of-frame rearrangements, and the resulting probabilities were checked against IGoR. In a later analysis, TCR-TCR, TCR-HLA and TCR-CMV co-occurrence was scored with hypergeometric tests, and a repertoire-size bias correction was applied to TCR pairs. False discovery rates were estimated in a later analysis by permuting HLA or CMV assignments 20 times. In a later analysis, co-occurring TCRs were grouped with DBSCAN, and TCRdist sequence similarity was added when clustering was performed within HLA-allele-positive subsets. For co-occurrence clustering, repertoires with fewer than 30,000 or more than 120,000 public chains were excluded, along with five repertoires with anomalous nucleotide sharing. Imported from immuneACCESS, the table was reduced by TCRdb to in-frame sequences with V and J called. These copies leave out some clones; in studies compared against another copy, an unresolved V gene accounts for under half, and the cause of the remainder is not known. Clone size and the V and J calls come from that table; the DNA yielded D and trimming. This sample is represented by roughly 120,000 clones; about three quarters of them were singletons. The ten top clones hold about 7.9% of the sample.

In total, roughly 670 healthy bone marrow donors made up the cohort. All cohort members were sampled while nominally healthy, although unrecorded immune exposures were likely present. The donor tested CMV seropositive, placing the donor among the approximately 290 seropositive members of the cohort. A peripheral blood sample was provided by each donor, and peripheral blood mononuclear cells were used for TCR beta sequencing. Genomic DNA extraction from the blood cell samples was performed with the Qiagen DNeasy Blood Extraction Kit. The sequence came from a woman between 40 and 55 years old in good health and CMV-seropositive. The sample comprised PBMCs.

CDR3 region: CASSQGTSGGTYNEQFF. The nucleotide sequence is TGTGCCAGCAGCCAGGGGACTAGCGGGGGAACCTACAATGAGCAGTTCTTC. The chain links TRBV4-2 with TRBJ2-1, with 14 junctional bases fitting TRBD2. The CDR3 has 17 amino acids, counting the end cysteine and phenylalanine. Just the 51-base CDR3 DNA is kept, in frame starting at base 1. Trimming removed 3 bases from V and 2 bases from J; the gene matches leave 3 bases unexplained. Taken from the germline V gene, the CDR1 and CDR2 loops are LGHNA and YNFKEQ.